The 23 T cell receptor beta chains listed next were all sequenced from one sample in a study of cytomegalovirus exposure and HLA in healthy donors. The primer mix had 60 Vbeta and 13 Jbeta primers. Assay used: immunoSEQ multiplex PCR; TCRdb lists only in-frame clones, some missing. The sample lists about 210,000 clones; approximately 80% were seen once. Specimen: PBMCs. The receptors derive from a woman aged 25 to 45 in good health and CMV-seropositive.

The chain recombines TRBV7-9 with TRBJ2-1; 11 nucleotides line up with TRBD1. There are 16 residues in the CDR3. In germline, CDR1 is SEHNR, CDR2 FQNEAQ (reference sequence). Unmatched junction bases numbered 5, after V lost 6 bases and J lost 1 base. The CDR3 nucleotides are TGTGCCAGCAGACCGGGACAGGGGGTGTCCTACAATGAGCAGTTCTTC. It codes for CASRPGQGVSYNEQFF.

This clone was recorded a few times. The chain carries TRBV19 and TRBJ1-5; TRBD1 might be the D (5 bases). The germline V gene has CDR1 LNHDA and CDR2 SQIVND (reference sequence). V was cut by 7 bases and J by 3 bases, with 19 bases left in between. This CDR3 is 16 amino acids long. CDR3 protein: CASTPGGGTVNQPQHF. The DNA of the CDR3 is TGTGCCAGTACTCCCGGGGGAGGGACGGTCAATCAGCCCCAGCATTTT. Complete variable domain (other parts from reference TRBV19 and TRBJ1-5): DGGITQSPKYLFRKEGQNVTLSCEQNLNHDAMYWYRQDPGQGLRLIYYSQIVNDFQKGDIAEGYSVSREKKESFPLTVTSAQKNPTAFYLCASTPGGGTVNQPQHFGDGTRLSIL.

This sequence joins TRBV7-2 and TRBJ2-3; 8 positions agree with TRBD2. The CDR3 is 16 residues long. V was clipped by 1 base and J by 0 bases; unmatched bases: 3. Germline V CDR1 and CDR2: SGHTA, FQGNSA. The CDR3 region is CASSLEIAGSTDTQYF. Written as DNA, the CDR3 is TGTGCCAGCAGCTTAGAGATAGCGGGGAGCACAGATACGCAGTATTTT.

A remark on this clone: The junction differs from germline at one of its ends, possibly a read error. The CDR3 nucleotides are TGTGCCACCAGTGGGACATCGGTGGGCAATGAGCAGTTCTTC. Its translation: CATSGTSVGNEQFF. The genes are TRBV25-1 and TRBJ2-1, with D possibly matching TRBD1 (6 bases). This CDR3 has 14 residues. Germline CDR1 is MGHDK and CDR2 is SYGVNS.

V and J are TRBV6-4 and TRBJ1-2; tentatively, D is TRBD1 (6 bases). Per the germline V gene, CDR1 is MRHNA and CDR2 is SNTAGT. V lost 4 bases and J 6 bases, leaving 12 bases between the germline ends. The length of the CDR3 is 13 residues. CDR3 coding DNA: TGTGCCAGCAGTGCCTCACAGGGCCATGGCTACACCTTC. Its protein product is CASSASQGHGYTF.

DNA of the CDR3: TGCGCCAGCAGCTCCGGACAGGGAAAGCTCTACGAGCAGTACTTC. Encoded protein: CASSSGQGKLYEQYF. J is TRBJ2-7 and V is TRBV5-1; TRBD1 aligns across 8 bases. V lost 3 bases and J lost 3; bases outside the gene matches: 8. Germline loops: CDR1 SGHRS, CDR2 YFSETQ. The CDR3 sequence is 15 residues long.

The rearrangement joins TRBV5-6 to TRBJ2-3, with D perhaps TRBD2 (5 bases). The CDR3 has 15 residues. Germline CDR1 reads SGHDT; CDR2 reads YYEEEE. V was pared by 3 bases and J by 6 bases, with 17 bases between. The CDR3 DNA is TGTGCCAGCAGCTCTCTACCGGGGTCACGGGATACGCAGTATTTT. Translated: CASSSLPGSRDTQYF. The variable domain in full, with the rest retrieved from reference TRBV5-6 and TRBJ2-3, is DAGVTQSPTHLIKTRGQQVTLRCSPKSGHDTVSWYQQALGQGPQFIFQYYEEEERQRGNFPDRFSGHQFPNYSSELNVNALLLGDSALYLCASSSLPGSRDTQYFGPGTRLTVL.

CDR3 DNA: TGTGCCAGCAGTGACGACGGGAATGAGCAGTACTTC. Translating it yields CASSDDGNEQYF. The chain has TRBV6-1 and TRBJ2-7; tentatively, D is TRBD2 (5 bases). CDR3 length: 12 amino acids. Looked up from germline, CDR1 is MNHNS and CDR2 is SASEGT. V lost 3 bases to trimming and J lost 7 bases, with 10 bases between them.

The V and J genes are TRBV15 and TRBJ2-7; TRBD1 aligns across 9 bases. Per the germline V gene, CDR1 is LNHNV and CDR2 is YYDKDF (reference sequence). V was clipped by 4 bases and J by 5 bases; unmatched bases: 12. This CDR3 region has 16 residues. CDR3 sequence reads: CATSTRPGQGFHEQYF. CDR3 DNA sequence: TGTGCCACCAGCACACGTCCGGGACAGGGATTCCACGAGCAGTACTTC.

The chain combines TRBV28 with TRBJ1-1; 7 bases agree with TRBD1. The V gene's germline CDR1 is MDHEN and CDR2 SYDVKM. The length of the CDR3 is 13 residues. V trimming: 3 bases; J trimming: 6 bases; junction bases outside the gene matches: 4. CDR3 nucleotide sequence: TGTGCCAGCAGTTTCCAGGGGGGTCCTGAAGCTTTCTTT. Translation: CASSFQGGPEAFF.

There are a few counts of this clone. The gene calls are TRBV19 and TRBJ1-6, with 8 nucleotides matching TRBD1. Germline V lookup: CDR1 LNHDA, CDR2 SQIVND (reference sequence). The length of the CDR3 is 14 residues. The V segment lost 1 base and the J segment 8 bases; nucleotides outside the gene matches: 1. The CDR3: CASSIGQGYSPLHF. Written as DNA, the CDR3 is TGTGCCAGTAGTATAGGACAGGGGTATTCACCCCTCCACTTT.

The chain uses TRBV18 and TRBJ1-1, with 8 bases that match TRBD1. Germline CDR1 reads KGHSH; CDR2 reads LQKENI. The CDR3 runs to 17 residues. J lost 1 base, V lost 3 bases, and 10 bases had no gene match. Written as DNA, the CDR3 is TGTGCCAGCTCACCCGAAAAAACCGGGACAGGGAACACTGAAGCTTTCTTT. As protein: CASSPEKTGTGNTEAFF.

The V and J genes are TRBV7-9 and TRBJ1-4, with D tentatively TRBD1 (6 bases). CDR1 and CDR2 (germline): SEHNR, FQNEAQ (reference sequence). The length of the CDR3 is 16 residues. V was trimmed by 0 bases and J by 10 bases, leaving 18 bases between them. The CDR3 DNA follows: TGTGCCAGCAGCTTAGCGGGTGGCAGGGGAACTGGAAAACTGTTTTTT. Translation: CASSLAGGRGTGKLFF.

This chain joins TRBV7-8 and TRBJ2-7, with D maybe TRBD1 (5 bases). The germline V gene has CDR1 SGHVS and CDR2 FQNEAQ. Trimming stripped 1 base from V and 2 bases from J, with 9 bases between. The CDR3 spans 14 residues. The CDR3 sequence: CASSLVTGAYEQYF. DNA for the CDR3: TGTGCCAGCAGCTTAGTCACAGGCGCCTACGAGCAGTACTTC.

The V call is TRBV7-5, the J call TRBJ2-3; the table's D call, TRBD1, was not checked against the DNA. TRBV7-5 is a documented pseudogene. The CDR3 is made up of 12 amino acids. The CDR3 sequence is CARSSNTDTQYF. CDR3 DNA: TGTGCCAGAAGCTCAAACACAGATACGCAGTATTTT.

The chain couples TRBV19 to TRBJ2-1; 8 bases align to TRBD2. CDR3 length: 16 amino acids. Germline V gene sequence: CDR1 LNHDA, CDR2 SQIVND (reference sequence). The V segment lost 6 bases and the J segment 4 bases; nucleotides outside the gene matches: 11. The CDR3 DNA reads as TGTGCCAGTAGCGCGCGAACTAGCGGCCAATACAATGAGCAGTTCTTC. This translates into CASSARTSGQYNEQFF. Drawing the rest from reference TRBV19 and TRBJ2-1, the complete variable domain is DGGITQSPKYLFRKEGQNVTLSCEQNLNHDAMYWYRQDPGQGLRLIYYSQIVNDFQKGDIAEGYSVSREKKESFPLTVTSAQKNPTAFYLCASSARTSGQYNEQFFGPGTRLTVL.

V gene TRBV5-5 combines with J gene TRBJ2-7, with D unresolved. The V end was cut by 4 bases, the J end by 6 bases, with 20 bases between. Germline V gene lookup returns CDR1 SGHKS and CDR2 YYEKEE (reference sequence). The CDR3 sequence is 15 residues long. The CDR3 coding sequence is TGTGCCAGCAGCCCTACCACGCAAATCGTAAGCGAGCAGTACTTC. It yields the protein CASSPTTQIVSEQYF.

The V and J genes are TRBV30 and TRBJ2-5, with 7 bases lining up with TRBD1. The J segment lost 4 bases and the V segment lost 3 bases, leaving 11 bases of the junction unmatched. The CDR3 covers 15 residues. CDR1 is GTSNPN and CDR2 is SVGIG in the germline V gene (reference sequence). The CDR3 sequence: CAWSWGDRDGETQYF. The CDR3 DNA follows: TGTGCCTGGAGCTGGGGTGACAGGGACGGAGAGACCCAGTACTTC.

The gene calls are TRBV28 and TRBJ2-7, with D tentatively TRBD2 (5 bases). Germline CDR1 and CDR2: MDHEN and SYDVKM. Trimming removed 3 bases from V and 3 bases from J, with 9 bases in between. The CDR3 has 13 residues. CDR3 DNA sequence: TGTGCCAGCAGTTTGGAGGCCCGCTACGAGCAGTACTTC. It yields the protein CASSLEARYEQYF.

The gene calls are TRBV5-4 and TRBJ2-1; 10 bases align to TRBD2. CDR1 and CDR2 from the germline V gene are SGHNT and YYREEE (reference sequence). J gave up 10 bases and V 1 base, and 8 bases lay outside the gene matches. CDR3 length equals 15 residues. The CDR3 nucleotides are TGTGCCAGCAGCTTGCCAGCGGGGGGGGGAGGGGAGCAGTTCTTC. This translates into CASSLPAGGGGEQFF.

As DNA, the CDR3 is TGTGCCAGCAGGGGAGGAATCCCAAGCGGGAGTGTCACCACAGATACGCAGTATTTT. Residues: CASRGGIPSGSVTTDTQYF. This chain links TRBV7-2 with TRBJ2-3; the match to TRBD2 covers 8 bases. CDR1 and CDR2 (germline): SGHTA, FQGNSA. Losses at the gene ends were 6 bases for V and 2 bases for J; bases not matched to a gene: 19. The CDR3 is 19 residues long. The variable domain in full, completed from reference TRBV7-2 and TRBJ2-3, reads GAGVSQSPSNKVTEKGKDVELRCDPISGHTALYWYRQSLGQGLEFLIYFQGNSAPDKSGLPSDRFSAERTGGSVSTLTIQRTQQEDSAVYLCASRGGIPSGSVTTDTQYFGPGTRLTVL.

The V and J genes are TRBV5-6 and TRBJ2-7, with 7 bases fitting TRBD2. V shed 4 bases, J shed 5 bases, and the junction held 12 bases outside the gene matches. This CDR3 is 15 amino acids long. Germline values: CDR1 SGHDT, CDR2 YYEEEE. The CDR3 here is CASSPGGGPDHEQYF. CDR3 coding DNA: TGTGCCAGCAGCCCGGGGGGTGGACCGGACCACGAGCAGTACTTC.

The chain is built from TRBV5-1 and TRBJ2-7, with TRBD1 matching 9 bases. This CDR3 is 16 amino acids long. The V segment lost 4 bases and the J segment 3 bases; nucleotides outside the gene matches: 11. Germline V lookup: CDR1 SGHRS, CDR2 YFSETQ. The CDR3 DNA follows: TGCGCCAGCAGCCATAGAACAGGGGGCGAAATCTACGAGCAGTACTTC. This sequence encodes CASSHRTGGEIYEQYF. The full variable domain, its missing parts supplied by reference TRBV5-1 and TRBJ2-7, is KAGVTQTPRYLIKTRGQQVTLSCSPISGHRSVSWYQQTPGQGLQFLFEYFSETQRNKGNFPGRFSGRQFSNSRSEMNVSTLELGDSALYLCASSHRTGGEIYEQYFGPGTRLTVT.